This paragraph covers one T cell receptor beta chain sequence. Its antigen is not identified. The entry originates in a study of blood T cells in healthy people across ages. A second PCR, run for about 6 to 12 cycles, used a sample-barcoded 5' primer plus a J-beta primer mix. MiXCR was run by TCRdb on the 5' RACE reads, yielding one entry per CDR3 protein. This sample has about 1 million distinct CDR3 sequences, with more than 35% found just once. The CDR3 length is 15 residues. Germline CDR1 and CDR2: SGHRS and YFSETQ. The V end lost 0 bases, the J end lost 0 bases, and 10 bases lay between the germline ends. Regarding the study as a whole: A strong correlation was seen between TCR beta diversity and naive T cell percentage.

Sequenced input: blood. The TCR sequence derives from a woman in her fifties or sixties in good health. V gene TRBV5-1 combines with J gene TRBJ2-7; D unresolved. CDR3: CASSLVRRGSYEQYF. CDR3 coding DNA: TGCGCCAGCAGCTTGGTTCGGAGAGGCTCCTACGAGCAGTACTTC.